This T cell receptor beta chain was profiled in a study of blood T cells in healthy people across ages. Study-wide findings and caveats: Greater diversity and more naive CD4+ cells were seen in long-lived donors than in aged donors. The lack of PBMC sorting stopped any conclusive naive versus antigen-experienced comparison.

Each donor supplied around 10 milliliters of peripheral blood. As to this clonotype: The antigen is not known.

The use of a sample-barcoded 5' primer and a J-beta primer mix characterized a second PCR of roughly 6 to 11 cycles. TCRdb redid the calling of the 5' RACE reads with MiXCR, one entry per CDR3 protein. This table has about 580,000 distinct CDR3 sequences, 40% to 50% appearing once. Germline-derived CDR1 and CDR2 are LGHDT and YNNKEL (reference sequence). The CDR3 is made up of 17 amino acids. V was pared by 1 base and J by 1 base, with 14 bases between. The chain combines TRBV3-1 with TRBJ1-5, with D tentatively TRBD1 (6 bases). The clonotype was recovered from a man at least 80 years old in good health. The sample consisted of blood. The CDR3 region has the DNA TGTGCCAGCAGCCAAGCATCGGGAGGGGGGAGCAATCAGCCCCAGCATTTT. Translated: CASSQASGGGSNQPQHF.